This TCR beta chain was observed in a study of blood T cell repertoires in COVID-19. For the study at large: Both acute and convalescent COVID-19 samples were obtained from the United States, Italy and Spain. T cells, B-cell-depleted T cells, or PBMCs supplied cDNA or gDNA.

Per the original data handling: Amplification of reference gene primers provided the estimated nucleated cell counts. TCRdb's copy holds only in-frame clones and misses some; the assay was immunoSEQ multiplex PCR. V, J and clone size are taken as reported in that table, and D and trimming were inferred from the DNA itself. The data contain under 250,000 clones, 75% to 90% of them singletons. The CDR3 extends over 11 amino acids. Germline V CDR1 and CDR2: LNHDA, SQIVND (reference sequence). The chain recombines TRBV19 with TRBJ2-7; 7 bases agree with TRBD2. The sequence came from a woman under 30 in a cohort exposed to, infected with or recovered from COVID-19 (not recorded which). Material: PBMCs or T cells enriched from blood (not recorded which). CDR3 in amino acids: CASGGGYEQYF. The CDR3 DNA reads as TGTGCGTCTGGGGGGGGCTACGAGCAGTACTTC.